These 17 T cell receptor beta chains were sequenced from one sample in a study of T cell responses to AZD1222 COVID-19 vaccine. Libraries were prepared by immunoSEQ multiplex PCR; TCRdb keeps only in-frame clonotypes and omits some of them. This sample has 150,000 to 190,000 clones, with 85% to 95% found just once. The sample consisted of peripheral blood, taken 28 days after the second AZD1222 dose. These receptors were taken from an adult who received the AZD1222 COVID-19 vaccine.

This chain uses TRBV28 with TRBJ1-1, with TRBD1 identical over 7 bases. The germline V gene has CDR1 MDHEN and CDR2 SYDVKM. CDR3 size: 14 residues. V lost 5 bases and J lost 0; bases outside the gene matches: 3. Here the CDR3 DNA reads TGTGCCAGCAGTACAGGGGCCATGAACACTGAAGCTTTCTTT. This translates into CASSTGAMNTEAFF.

V and J are TRBV30 and TRBJ1-3; 10 nucleotides align to TRBD1. Germline CDR1 reads GTSNPN; CDR2 reads SVGIG (reference sequence). The CDR3 loop spans 14 amino acids. After removal of 7 bases from V and 3 bases from J, the junction contained 6 bases not matched to a gene. The CDR3 here is CASPDRGNGNTIYF. CDR3 in DNA: TGTGCCTCTCCGGACAGGGGGAATGGAAACACCATATATTTT. The entire variable domain, with the rest obtained from reference TRBV30 and TRBJ1-3, is as follows: SQTIHQWPATLVQPVGSPLSLECTVEGTSNPNLYWYRQAAGRGLQLLFYSVGIGQISSEVPQNLSASRPQDRQFILSSKKLLLSDSGFYLCASPDRGNGNTIYFGEGSWLTVV.

As regards this clone: The sample holds other DNA sequences that translate to the same CDR3. The chain has TRBV9 and TRBJ1-1; a possible D gene is TRBD1 (5 bases). V lost 2 bases, J lost 2 bases, and 7 bases lay in between. Germline CDR1 SGDLS, CDR2 YYNGEE. The CDR3 is 13 amino acids. The CDR3 DNA follows: TGTGCCAGCAGCGTCCAGGGAAACACTGAAGCTTTCTTT. Amino acid sequence: CASSVQGNTEAFF.

The chain carries TRBV5-4 and TRBJ1-1, with D unresolved. The CDR3 spans 14 residues. The V end lost 2 bases, the J end lost 1 base, and 9 bases lay between the germline ends. The germline V gene encodes CDR1 SGHNT and CDR2 YYREEE (reference sequence). CDR3 nucleotides: TGTGCCAGCAGCTTCCGGGCCGAGAACACTGAAGCTTTCTTT. This translates into CASSFRAENTEAFF.

The rearrangement joins TRBV6-5 to TRBJ1-6, with D perhaps TRBD1 (5 bases). The V gene lost 4 bases and the J gene lost 9 bases, with 13 bases spanning the gap. This CDR3 is built from 14 residues. From germline, CDR1 is MNHEY and CDR2 SVGAGI. CDR3 loop: CASSSQGLASPLHF. CDR3 DNA sequence: TGTGCCAGCAGTTCGCAGGGCCTGGCTTCACCCCTCCACTTT.

V usage is TRBV4-1 and J usage is TRBJ1-1; D is uncertain. The CDR3 runs 17 residues. V was trimmed by 0 bases and J by 1 base, leaving 15 bases between them. Germline lookup yields CDR1 MGHRA and CDR2 YSYEKL. Here the CDR3 DNA reads TGCGCCAGCAGCCAAGATCTTGCGGACCCAGGGAACACTGAAGCTTTCTTT. Residues: CASSQDLADPGNTEAFF.

The CDR3 is CASSQTGGGTNEQFF. DNA for the CDR3: TGTGCCAGCAGCCAAACAGGGGGCGGGACCAATGAGCAGTTCTTC. V usage is TRBV7-2 and J usage is TRBJ2-1, with TRBD1 matching over 9 bases. CDR1 and CDR2 (germline): SGHTA, FQGNSA. The J segment lost 6 bases and the V segment lost 5 bases, leaving 8 bases of the junction unmatched. This CDR3 is 15 amino acids long.

A single count supports this clone. This chain uses TRBV28 with TRBJ1-4; 7 nucleotides line up with TRBD1. The CDR3 consists of 15 residues. Germline V gene data show CDR1 as MDHEN and CDR2 as SYDVKM. V was clipped by 7 bases and J by 5 bases; unmatched bases: 10. The CDR3 protein is CASNNLGQKNEKLFF. The CDR3 nucleotides read TGTGCCAGCAATAACCTGGGACAGAAAAATGAAAAACTGTTTTTT.

The V and J genes are TRBV24-1 and TRBJ1-5; D remains ambiguous. This CDR3 spans 14 amino acids. Trimming pared 7 bases from V and 9 bases from J, leaving 18 bases between. Germline CDR1 reads KGHDR; CDR2 reads SFDVKD. CDR3 amino acids: CATSDDVALRPQHF. The CDR3 nucleotides are TGTGCCACCAGCGACGACGTGGCCTTGAGGCCCCAGCATTTT.

This chain links TRBV18 with TRBJ1-4; D is possibly TRBD1 (5 bases). The germline V and J ends were trimmed by 3 bases and 6 bases, with 8 bases remaining between them. Germline-derived CDR1 and CDR2 are KGHSH and LQKENI. CDR3 size: 13 residues. The CDR3 sequence: CASSPRGDEKLFF. CDR3 DNA sequence: TGTGCCAGCTCACCCCGGGGGGATGAAAAACTGTTTTTT.

This sequence joins TRBV9 and TRBJ1-5; unclear D gene. Germline V gene sequence: CDR1 SGDLS, CDR2 YYNGEE. The V and J ends lost 0 bases and 9 bases respectively, with 10 bases between them. The CDR3 spans 13 residues. CDR3 protein: CASSVDGEPPQHF. CDR3 DNA: TGTGCCAGCAGCGTAGATGGGGAACCGCCCCAGCATTTT.

The rearrangement links TRBV6-5 to TRBJ1-5; 7 bases agree with TRBD1. CDR1 MNHEY and CDR2 SVGAGI come from the germline V gene. The ends lost 6 bases at V and 6 bases at J; junction bases unmatched: 11. The CDR3 sequence is 15 residues long. The CDR3 spells CASSNGQARGQPQHF. The CDR3 DNA follows: TGTGCCAGCAGCAATGGACAGGCCCGAGGTCAGCCCCAGCATTTT.

The chain is built from TRBV19 and TRBJ2-1; 7 positions agree with TRBD1. V lost 3 bases, J lost 10 bases, and 12 bases stayed unmatched. Germline-derived CDR1 and CDR2 are LNHDA and SQIVND (reference sequence). The CDR3 contains 15 residues. The CDR3 region is CASSITRTGAEEQFF. As DNA, the CDR3 is TGTGCCAGTAGTATCACCCGGACAGGAGCTGAGGAGCAGTTCTTC. The full variable domain, its missing parts supplied by reference TRBV19 and TRBJ2-1, is DGGITQSPKYLFRKEGQNVTLSCEQNLNHDAMYWYRQDPGQGLRLIYYSQIVNDFQKGDIAEGYSVSREKKESFPLTVTSAQKNPTAFYLCASSITRTGAEEQFFGPGTRLTVL.

This clone was seen a handful of times. The chain uses TRBV7-9 and TRBJ1-3; the match to TRBD1 covers 7 bases. There are 15 residues in the CDR3. After removal of 5 bases from V and 4 bases from J, the junction contained 8 bases not matched to a gene. Germline CDR1 SEHNR, CDR2 FQNEAQ (reference sequence). CDR3 sequence (DNA): TGTGCCAGCAGCCGCAGTCAGACAGGGGGAAACACCATATATTTT. Translating gives CASSRSQTGGNTIYF.

The V call is TRBV19, the J call TRBJ1-2; 7 nucleotides align to TRBD1. V shed 0 bases, J shed 6 bases, and the junction held 10 bases outside the gene matches. The CDR3 sequence is 16 residues long. Germline V gene data show CDR1 as LNHDA and CDR2 as SQIVND (reference sequence). CDR3 region: CASSIDPKQGTNGYTF. CDR3 bases: TGTGCCAGTAGTATAGATCCGAAACAGGGGACGAATGGCTACACCTTC.

This clone was counted between two and nine times. The chain couples TRBV27 to TRBJ1-6, with 7 bases matching TRBD1. The CDR3 contains 14 residues. The ends lost 7 bases at V and 8 bases at J; junction bases unmatched: 8. Germline CDR1 is MNHEY and CDR2 is SMNVEV (reference sequence). Here the CDR3 DNA reads TGTGCCAGCACGCTAGGGGGCGCCGATTCACCCCTCCACTTT. Translated: CASTLGGADSPLHF.

The rearrangement links TRBV4-2 to TRBJ2-1; 8 bases align to TRBD2. The V segment lost 3 bases and the J segment 3 bases; nucleotides outside the gene matches: 7. Germline-derived CDR1 and CDR2 are LGHNA and YNFKEQ. The CDR3 spans 16 residues. The CDR3 spells CASSQAGTRNYNEQFF. CDR3 nucleotides: TGTGCCAGCAGCCAGGCCGGGACTAGGAACTACAATGAGCAGTTCTTC.